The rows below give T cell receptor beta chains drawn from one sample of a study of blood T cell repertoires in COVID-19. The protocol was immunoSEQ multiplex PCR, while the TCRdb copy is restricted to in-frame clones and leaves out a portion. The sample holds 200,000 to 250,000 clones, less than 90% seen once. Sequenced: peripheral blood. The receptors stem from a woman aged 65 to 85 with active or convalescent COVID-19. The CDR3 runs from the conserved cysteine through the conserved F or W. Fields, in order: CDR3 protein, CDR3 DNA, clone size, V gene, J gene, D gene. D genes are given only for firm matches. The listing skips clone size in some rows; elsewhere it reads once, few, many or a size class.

CASSARTSGSVAKNIQYF,TGTGCCAGCAGCGCAAGGACTAGCGGGAGCGTGGCCAAAAACATTCAGTACTTC,few,TRBV9,TRBJ2-4,TRBD2
CASTPGVAGGPGTDTQYF,TGTGCCAGTACCCCGGGGGTAGCGGGGGGGCCGGGCACAGATACGCAGTATTTT,NA,TRBV19,TRBJ2-3,TRBD2
CASSSRTGGGNTIYF,TGTGCCAGCAGCTCCCGGACGGGGGGCGGAAACACCATATATTTT,NA,TRBV11-2,TRBJ1-3,NA
CASRLGQDNQPQHF,TGCGCCAGCAGATTGGGACAGGATAATCAGCCCCAGCATTTT,few,TRBV5-1,TRBJ1-5,TRBD1
CASSQRDSYNEQFF,TGTGCCAGCAGCCAACGGGACAGTTACAATGAGCAGTTCTTC,NA,TRBV3-1/TRBV3-2,TRBJ2-1,TRBD1
CASSRGTEGTEAFF,TGTGCCAGCAGTCGCGGGACAGAGGGCACTGAAGCTTTCTTT,NA,TRBV6-6,TRBJ1-1,TRBD1
CASSLDRAIGTEAFF,TGCGCCAGCAGCTTGGACAGGGCAATCGGCACTGAAGCTTTCTTT,NA,TRBV5-1,TRBJ1-1,NA
CASSPSGTGLSGANVLTF,TGTGCCAGCTCACCGTCCGGGACAGGATTATCTGGGGCCAACGTCCTGACTTTC,once,TRBV18,TRBJ2-6,TRBD1
CASSLGPGVDNNSPLHF,TGTGCCAGCAGTTTAGGTCCAGGGGTGGATAATAATTCACCCCTCCACTTT,NA,TRBV27,TRBJ1-6,NA
CASSPGGLSPLHF,TGTGCCAGCAGCCCGGGGGGATTATCACCCCTCCACTTT,NA,TRBV5-6,TRBJ1-6,NA
CASSPADFGTTEAFF,TGTGCCAGCAGCCCAGCGGATTTCGGTACGACTGAAGCTTTCTTT,NA,TRBV6-2/TRBV6-3,TRBJ1-1,NA
CASGQGSYEQYF,TGTGCCTCCGGACAGGGGAGCTACGAGCAGTACTTC,NA,TRBV30,TRBJ2-7,TRBD1
CASSDQNNSPLHF,TGTGCCAGCAGTGACCAAAATAATTCACCCCTCCACTTT,NA,TRBV6-1,TRBJ1-6,NA
CASSQDLSGEPQHF,TGTGCCAGCAGCCAAGATCTGTCGGGTGAGCCCCAGCATTTT,NA,TRBV14,TRBJ1-5,NA
CASRDRATLNTEAFF,TGCGCCAGCAGGGACAGGGCTACCTTGAACACTGAAGCTTTCTTT,NA,TRBV23-1,TRBJ1-1,TRBD1
CASSQDGRTDQPQHF,TGTGCCAGCAGCCAAGATGGTCGGACAGATCAGCCCCAGCATTTT,few,TRBV4-2,TRBJ1-5,NA
CASGLGGLVSSTDTQYF,TGTGCTAGTGGTTTGGGAGGACTAGTATCTAGCACAGATACGCAGTATTTT,NA,TRBV12-5,TRBJ2-3,TRBD2
CASRKGQGTDTQYF,TGTGCCAGCAGAAAGGGACAGGGAACAGATACGCAGTATTTT,once,TRBV2,TRBJ2-3,TRBD1
CASSQDHRGVSYNSPLHF,TGTGCCAGCAGCCAAGATCATCGGGGAGTCTCCTATAATTCACCCCTCCACTTT,NA,TRBV4-2,TRBJ1-6,NA
CASSLSGATDTQYF,TGTGCCAGCAGCTTAAGCGGGGCCACAGATACGCAGTATTTT,once,TRBV7-3,TRBJ2-3,NA
CASSSNPYGLAHEQYF,TGTGCCAGCAGCTCTAACCCATATGGCCTAGCCCACGAGCAGTACTTC,NA,TRBV5-4,TRBJ2-7,NA
CASSLRTGSNQPQHF,TGTGCCAGCAGCTTGCGGACAGGGAGCAATCAGCCCCAGCATTTT,NA,TRBV5-8,TRBJ1-5,TRBD1
CASRYSGGVEKLFF,TGTGCCAGCAGATACTCGGGGGGGGTTGAAAAACTGTTTTTT,NA,TRBV28,TRBJ1-4,NA
CASSPRTGWGDTQYF,TGTGCCAGCAGTCCTCGGACAGGGTGGGGAGATACGCAGTATTTT,NA,TRBV6-5,TRBJ2-3,TRBD1
CASSLVTDRLNTGELFF,TGTGCCAGCAGCTTAGTGACTGATAGGTTGAACACCGGGGAGCTGTTTTTT,NA,TRBV7-8,TRBJ2-2,NA
CASSSTGALSYEQYF,TGTGCCAGCAGCTCGACAGGGGCCCTGTCCTACGAGCAGTACTTC,NA,TRBV13,TRBJ2-7,TRBD1
CASSLETGNYEQYF,TGTGCCAGCAGCCTCGAGACAGGGAACTACGAGCAGTACTTC,NA,TRBV14,TRBJ2-7,TRBD1
CASSLGGRGETQYF,TGTGCCAGCAGCTTGGGCGGGAGGGGGGAGACCCAGTACTTC,NA,TRBV5-4,TRBJ2-5,TRBD2
CASASPGRPGQRMADTQYF,TGCGCCAGCGCTTCCCCGGGGCGTCCGGGACAGAGAATGGCAGATACGCAGTATTTT,NA,TRBV23-1,TRBJ2-3,TRBD1
CASNEVSSTDTQYF,TGTGCCAGCAACGAGGTGTCTAGCACAGATACGCAGTATTTT,NA,TRBV2,TRBJ2-3,NA
CATPDFTGELFF,TGTGCCACCCCAGACTTCACCGGGGAGCTGTTTTTT,NA,TRBV24-1,TRBJ2-2,NA
CASSPEQPSYGYTF,TGTGCCAGCTCACCGGAACAGCCAAGCTATGGCTACACCTTC,NA,TRBV18,TRBJ1-2,NA
CASSGLDGYTF,TGTGCCAGTTCTGGGCTGGATGGCTACACCTTC,NA,TRBV27,TRBJ1-2,NA
CASSQSEVGEGQFF,TGTGCCAGCAGCCAATCGGAAGTCGGGGAAGGGCAGTTCTTC,NA,TRBV3-1/TRBV3-2,TRBJ2-1,NA
CASSPLQGWDYGYTF,TGTGCCAGCTCACCACTACAGGGTTGGGACTATGGCTACACCTTC,NA,TRBV18,TRBJ1-2,NA
CASTGISGGAGELFF,TGCGCCAGCACTGGAATCTCAGGCGGGGCCGGGGAGCTGTTTTTT,NA,TRBV5-1,TRBJ2-2,NA
CASSSSGSGAVEQFF,TGTGCCAGCAGCAGTAGCGGGAGTGGAGCGGTTGAGCAGTTCTTC,NA,TRBV5-6,TRBJ2-1,TRBD2
CASSQPAGANVLTF,TGTGCCAGCAGTCAACCCGCTGGGGCCAACGTCCTGACTTTC,NA,TRBV3-1/TRBV3-2,TRBJ2-6,NA
CASSLVGGGSYNEQFF,TGTGCCAGCAGCTTGGTGGGGGGAGGCTCCTACAATGAGCAGTTCTTC,NA,TRBV5-4,TRBJ2-1,NA